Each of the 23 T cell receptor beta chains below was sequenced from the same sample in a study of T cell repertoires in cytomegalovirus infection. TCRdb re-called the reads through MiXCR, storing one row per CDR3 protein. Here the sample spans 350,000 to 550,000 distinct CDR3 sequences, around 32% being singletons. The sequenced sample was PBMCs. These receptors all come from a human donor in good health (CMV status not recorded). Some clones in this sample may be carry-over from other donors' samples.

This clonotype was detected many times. The CDR3 DNA is TGTGCCAGCAGCTCCTACAGTGATGTCGGCCCCAAGGGGCAGTATTTT. Protein product: CASSSYSDVGPKGQYF. The V call is TRBV7-8, the J call TRBJ2-3; D unclear. CDR1 SGHVS and CDR2 FQNEAQ come from the germline V gene. This CDR3 region has 16 residues. Trimming pared 4 bases from V and 11 bases from J, leaving 25 bases between.

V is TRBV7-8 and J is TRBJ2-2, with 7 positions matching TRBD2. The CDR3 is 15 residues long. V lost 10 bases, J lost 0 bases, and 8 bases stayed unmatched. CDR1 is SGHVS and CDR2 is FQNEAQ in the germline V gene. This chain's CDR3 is CANNLAGPNTGELFF. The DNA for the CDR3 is TGTGCCAACAACTTAGCGGGCCCGAACACCGGGGAGCTGTTTTTT.

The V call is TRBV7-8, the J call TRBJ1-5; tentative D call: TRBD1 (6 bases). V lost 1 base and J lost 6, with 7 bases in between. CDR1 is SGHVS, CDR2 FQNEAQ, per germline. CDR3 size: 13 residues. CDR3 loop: CASSLEQGQPQHF. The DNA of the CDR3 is TGTGCCAGCAGCTTAGAACAGGGTCAGCCCCAGCATTTT.

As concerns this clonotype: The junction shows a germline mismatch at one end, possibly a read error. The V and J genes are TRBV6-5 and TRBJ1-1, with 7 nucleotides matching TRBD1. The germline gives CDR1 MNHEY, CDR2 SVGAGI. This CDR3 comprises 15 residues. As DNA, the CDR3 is TGTTCCAGCAGTTCAGACGGGACAGCGAACACTGAAGCTTTCTTT. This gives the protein CSSSSDGTANTEAFF.

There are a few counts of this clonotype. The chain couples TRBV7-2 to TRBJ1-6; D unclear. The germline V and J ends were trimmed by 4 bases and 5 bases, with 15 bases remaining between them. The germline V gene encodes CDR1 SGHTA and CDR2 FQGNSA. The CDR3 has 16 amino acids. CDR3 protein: CASSSPGKGNNSPLHF. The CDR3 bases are TGTGCCAGCAGCTCTCCCGGGAAGGGAAATAATTCACCCCTCCACTTT. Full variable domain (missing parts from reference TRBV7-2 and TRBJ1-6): GAGVSQSPSNKVTEKGKDVELRCDPISGHTALYWYRQSLGQGLEFLIYFQGNSAPDKSGLPSDRFSAERTGGSVSTLTIQRTQQEDSAVYLCASSSPGKGNNSPLHFGNGTRLTVT.

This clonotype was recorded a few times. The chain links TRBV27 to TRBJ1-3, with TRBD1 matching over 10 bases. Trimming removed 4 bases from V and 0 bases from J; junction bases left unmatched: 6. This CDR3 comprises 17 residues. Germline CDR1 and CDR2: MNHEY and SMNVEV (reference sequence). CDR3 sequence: CASSSGQGPISGNTIYF. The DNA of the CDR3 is TGTGCCAGCAGTTCGGGACAGGGGCCAATCTCTGGAAACACCATATATTTT.

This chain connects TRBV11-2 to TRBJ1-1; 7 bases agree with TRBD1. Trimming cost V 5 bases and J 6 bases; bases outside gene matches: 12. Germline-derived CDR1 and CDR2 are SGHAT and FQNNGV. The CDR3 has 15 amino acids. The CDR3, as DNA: TGTGCCAGCAGCCCGGACAGGCCCAAGAGGGCTGAAGCTTTCTTT. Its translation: CASSPDRPKRAEAFF.

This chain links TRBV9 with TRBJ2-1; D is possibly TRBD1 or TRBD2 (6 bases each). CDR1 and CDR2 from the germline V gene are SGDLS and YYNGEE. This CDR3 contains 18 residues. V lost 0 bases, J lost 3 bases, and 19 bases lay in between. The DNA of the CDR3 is TGTGCCAGCAGCGTAGCCCATGGGGGCGGGGCCTTCTACAATGAGCAGTTCTTC. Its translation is CASSVAHGGGAFYNEQFF.

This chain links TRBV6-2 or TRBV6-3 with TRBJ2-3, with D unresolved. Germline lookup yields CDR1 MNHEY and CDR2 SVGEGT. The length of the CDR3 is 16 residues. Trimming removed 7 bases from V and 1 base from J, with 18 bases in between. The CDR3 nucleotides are TGTGCCAGCACCTCTGCTCGGGCAGGACGCACAGATACGCAGTATTTT. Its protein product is CASTSARAGRTDTQYF.

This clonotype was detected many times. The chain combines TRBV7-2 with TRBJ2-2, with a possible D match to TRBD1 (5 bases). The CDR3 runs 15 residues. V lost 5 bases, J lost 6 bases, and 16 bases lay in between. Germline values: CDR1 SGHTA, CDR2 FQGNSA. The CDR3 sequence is CASSALKGNPGELFF. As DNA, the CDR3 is TGTGCCAGCAGCGCCCTTAAGGGGAATCCCGGGGAGCTGTTTTTT.

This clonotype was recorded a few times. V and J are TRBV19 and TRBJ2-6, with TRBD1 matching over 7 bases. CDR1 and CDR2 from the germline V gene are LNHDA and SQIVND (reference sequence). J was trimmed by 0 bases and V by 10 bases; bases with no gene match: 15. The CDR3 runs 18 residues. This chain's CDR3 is CATHRGPRAHSGANVLTF. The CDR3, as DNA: TGTGCCACTCACAGGGGCCCTAGGGCGCACTCTGGGGCCAACGTCCTGACTTTC.

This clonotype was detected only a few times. CDR3 residues: CASSRQRDYRGEQFF. The CDR3 nucleotides read TGTGCCAGCAGCCGCCAAAGGGACTACAGGGGTGAGCAGTTCTTC. The chain combines TRBV7-8 with TRBJ2-1; either TRBD1 or TRBD2 may fit D (7 bases each). This CDR3 is 15 amino acids long. Germline V gene data show CDR1 as SGHVS and CDR2 as FQNEAQ. V was shortened by 5 bases and J by 9 bases, with 20 bases between the two germline ends.

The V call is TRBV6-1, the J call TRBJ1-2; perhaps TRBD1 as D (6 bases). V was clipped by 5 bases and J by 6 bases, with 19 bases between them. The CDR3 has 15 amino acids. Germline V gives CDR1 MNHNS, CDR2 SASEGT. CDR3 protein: CASSTRGGGGNGYTF. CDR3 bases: TGTGCCAGCAGTACCCGCGGGGGGGGCGGGAATGGCTACACCTTC.

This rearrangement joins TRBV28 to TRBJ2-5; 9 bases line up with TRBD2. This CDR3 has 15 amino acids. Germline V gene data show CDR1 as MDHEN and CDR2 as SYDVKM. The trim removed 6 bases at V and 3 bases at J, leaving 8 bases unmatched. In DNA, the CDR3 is TGTGCCAGCAGCACACCGGGACTAGCTAAAGAGACCCAGTACTTC. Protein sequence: CASSTPGLAKETQYF. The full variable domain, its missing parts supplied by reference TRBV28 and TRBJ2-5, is DVKVTQSSRYLVKRTGEKVFLECVQDMDHENMFWYRQDPGLGLRLIYFSYDVKMKEKGDIPEGYSVSREKKERFSLILESASTNQTSMYLCASSTPGLAKETQYFGPGTRLLVL.

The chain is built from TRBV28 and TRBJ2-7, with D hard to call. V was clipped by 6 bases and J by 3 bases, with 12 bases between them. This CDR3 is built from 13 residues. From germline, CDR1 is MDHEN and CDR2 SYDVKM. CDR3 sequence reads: CASSPPPHYEQYF. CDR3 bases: TGTGCCAGCAGCCCCCCCCCCCACTACGAGCAGTACTTC.

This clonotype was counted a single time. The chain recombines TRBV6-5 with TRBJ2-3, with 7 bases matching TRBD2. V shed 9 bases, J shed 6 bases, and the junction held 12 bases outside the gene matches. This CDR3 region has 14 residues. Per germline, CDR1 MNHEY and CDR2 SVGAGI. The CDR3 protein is CASKPGRGVDTQYF. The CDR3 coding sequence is TGTGCCAGTAAACCGGGACGGGGGGTTGATACGCAGTATTTT.

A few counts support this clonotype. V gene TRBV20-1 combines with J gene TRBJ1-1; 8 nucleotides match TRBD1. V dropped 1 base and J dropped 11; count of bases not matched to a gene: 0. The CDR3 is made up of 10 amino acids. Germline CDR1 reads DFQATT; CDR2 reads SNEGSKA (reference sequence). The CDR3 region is CSARGDRAFF. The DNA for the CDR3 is TGCAGTGCTAGAGGGGACAGGGCTTTCTTT.

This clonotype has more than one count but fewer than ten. The CDR3 loop reads CASGTGQGGYGYTF. CDR3 DNA sequence: TGTGCCAGCGGGACAGGGCAAGGTGGCTATGGCTACACCTTC. The V call is TRBV2, the J call TRBJ1-2; 9 bases agree with TRBD1. The CDR3 is 14 amino acids. V shed 8 bases and J 4 bases; nucleotides not matched to a gene: 8. Germline values: CDR1 SNHLY, CDR2 FYNNEI.

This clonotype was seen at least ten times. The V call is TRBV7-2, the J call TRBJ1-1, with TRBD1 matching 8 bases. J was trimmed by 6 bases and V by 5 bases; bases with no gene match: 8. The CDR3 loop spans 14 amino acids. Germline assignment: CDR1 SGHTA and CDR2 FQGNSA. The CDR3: CASSATGAGSEAFF. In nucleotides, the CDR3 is TGTGCCAGCAGCGCGACAGGGGCGGGTTCTGAAGCTTTCTTT.

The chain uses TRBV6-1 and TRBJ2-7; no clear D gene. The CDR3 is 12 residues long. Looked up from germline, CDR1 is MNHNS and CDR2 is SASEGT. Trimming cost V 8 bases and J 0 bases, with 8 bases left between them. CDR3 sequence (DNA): TGTGCCAGCGGATCGGGCTCCTACGAGCAGTACTTC. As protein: CASGSGSYEQYF.

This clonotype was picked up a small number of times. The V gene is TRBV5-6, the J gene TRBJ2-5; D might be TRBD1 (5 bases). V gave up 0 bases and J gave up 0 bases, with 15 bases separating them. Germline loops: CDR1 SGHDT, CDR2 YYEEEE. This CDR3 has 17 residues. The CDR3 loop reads CASSLGGPNRYQETQYF. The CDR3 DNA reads TGTGCCAGCAGCTTGGGGGGTCCAAACAGGTACCAAGAGACCCAGTACTTC. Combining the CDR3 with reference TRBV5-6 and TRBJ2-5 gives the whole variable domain DAGVTQSPTHLIKTRGQQVTLRCSPKSGHDTVSWYQQALGQGPQFIFQYYEEEERQRGNFPDRFSGHQFPNYSSELNVNALLLGDSALYLCASSLGGPNRYQETQYFGPGTRLLVL.

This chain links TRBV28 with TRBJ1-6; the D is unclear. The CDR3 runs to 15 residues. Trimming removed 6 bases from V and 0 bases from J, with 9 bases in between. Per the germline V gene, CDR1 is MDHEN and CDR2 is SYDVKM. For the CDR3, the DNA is TGTGCCAGCAGCCCTTTAGGCTCCTATAATTCACCCCTCCACTTT. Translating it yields CASSPLGSYNSPLHF.

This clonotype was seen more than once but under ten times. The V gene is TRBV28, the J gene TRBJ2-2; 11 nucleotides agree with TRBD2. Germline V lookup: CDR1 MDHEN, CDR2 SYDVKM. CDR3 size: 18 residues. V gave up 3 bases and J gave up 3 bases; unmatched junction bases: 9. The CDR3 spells CASSFPPGLADHTGELFF. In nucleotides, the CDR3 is TGTGCCAGCAGTTTCCCCCCGGGACTAGCGGACCACACCGGGGAGCTGTTTTTT.